These 28 T cell receptor beta chains share one sample of origin, sequenced in a study of PD-1 blockade in classical Hodgkin lymphoma. Libraries were prepared by immunoSEQ multiplex PCR; TCRdb keeps only in-frame clonotypes and omits some of them. The sample shows about 40,000 clones, approximately 70% of them seen only once. Brentuximab vedotin exposure varied among the patients, all of whom had relapsed after autologous stem cell transplantation. This specimen consisted of peripheral blood mononuclear cells (PBMCs), obtained before the second cycle of nivolumab. The source is a human donor with classical Hodgkin lymphoma.

The rearrangement links TRBV4-3 to TRBJ2-2; 13 positions agree with TRBD2. V lost 3 bases to trimming and J lost 6 bases; unmatched junction nucleotides: 10. The CDR3 totals 18 residues. Germline lookup yields CDR1 LGHNA and CDR2 YSLEER. The DNA of the CDR3 is TGCGCCAGCAGCCACGACCCCTTGGGACTAGCGGGATCCGGGGAGCTGTTTTTT. Its protein product is CASSHDPLGLAGSGELFF.

V and J are TRBV7-2 and TRBJ1-5; D ambiguous. Germline CDR1 is SGHTA and CDR2 is FQGNSA. There are 16 residues in the CDR3. Trimming pared 0 bases from V and 5 bases from J, leaving 14 bases between. CDR3 region: CASSLASTAAYQPQHF. The DNA of the CDR3 is TGTGCCAGCAGCTTAGCCTCTACAGCAGCCTATCAGCCCCAGCATTTT.

This clone is labeled as medium-sized. V usage is TRBV28 and J usage is TRBJ2-3; TRBD1 agrees at 10 bases. Germline loops: CDR1 MDHEN, CDR2 SYDVKM. CDR3 size: 15 residues. V trimming: 6 bases; J trimming: 7 bases; junction bases outside the gene matches: 10. CDR3 residues: CASRQEDRGRNTQYF. DNA for the CDR3: TGTGCCAGCAGACAAGAGGACAGGGGGAGGAATACGCAGTATTTT.

This rearrangement joins TRBV6-6 to TRBJ1-4, with no clear D. With 6 bases removed from V and 2 bases from J, the gap between germline ends came to 13 bases. This CDR3 spans 15 amino acids. The germline V gene has CDR1 MNHNY and CDR2 SVGAGI (reference sequence). The CDR3 sequence: CASSRGRLTNEKLFF. Written as DNA, the CDR3 is TGTGCCAGCAGCCGAGGACGGCTTACTAATGAAAAACTGTTTTTT.

This clone was found once. The rearrangement joins TRBV18 to TRBJ2-5; the D gene is possibly TRBD1 (6 bases). The CDR3 covers 16 residues. V shed 3 bases and J shed 4 bases, with 18 bases lying between them. Germline V CDR1 and CDR2: KGHSH, LQKENI. The CDR3 nucleotides are TGTGCCAGCTCACCGAACAGGGTATTGGTGGTAGAGACCCAGTACTTC. It specifies CASSPNRVLVVETQYF.

The rearrangement joins TRBV20-1 to TRBJ2-5, with D unresolved. This CDR3 has 10 amino acids. V lost 5 bases and J 3 bases, leaving 4 bases between the germline ends. Looked up from germline, CDR1 is DFQATT and CDR2 is SNEGSKA (reference sequence). The chain's CDR3 is CSAAEETQYF. The CDR3 bases are TGCAGTGCTGCAGAAGAGACCCAGTACTTC.

This clone was recorded a few times. This chain joins TRBV4-2 and TRBJ2-5; 8 nucleotides match TRBD1. Germline-derived CDR1 and CDR2 are LGHNA and YNFKEQ. V dropped 5 bases and J dropped 5; count of bases not matched to a gene: 7. The length of the CDR3 is 14 residues. Here the CDR3 DNA reads TGTGCCAGCAGCGGGGACAGGCTCGGGGAGACCCAGTACTTC. The encoded protein is CASSGDRLGETQYF.

This rearrangement joins TRBV4-1 to TRBJ1-1; perhaps TRBD1 as D (5 bases). Trimming took off 4 bases at V and 4 bases at J, with 16 bases between the two ends. Per germline, CDR1 MGHRA and CDR2 YSYEKL. This CDR3 is 15 amino acids long. As DNA, the CDR3 is TGCGCCAGCAGCCCCATGGCAGGGTCGGGCACTGAAGCTTTCTTT. Translation gives CASSPMAGSGTEAFF.

This chain uses TRBV6-5 with TRBJ2-3; TRBD1 is a possible D gene (6 bases). V shed 0 bases and J shed 4 bases, with 11 bases lying between them. The CDR3 sequence is 15 residues long. Germline V gene sequence: CDR1 MNHEY, CDR2 SVGAGI. The CDR3 here is CASSYSRGMADTQYF. CDR3 coding DNA: TGTGCCAGCAGTTACTCGAGGGGGATGGCAGATACGCAGTATTTT.

Points on this clone: Germline and junction disagree at one end, which may indicate a read error. The chain joins TRBV30 to TRBJ1-3; perhaps TRBD1 as D (5 bases). The CDR3 spans 11 residues. In germline, CDR1 is GTSNPN, CDR2 SVGIG (reference sequence). The CDR3 loop is CAWTKYGTADF. CDR3 in DNA: TGTGCCTGGACCAAATACGGGACGGCGGATTTT.

This clone was observed a few times. The chain employs TRBV28 and TRBJ1-2; tentatively, D is TRBD1 (5 bases). Germline loops: CDR1 MDHEN, CDR2 SYDVKM. The length of the CDR3 is 12 residues. V lost 6 bases and J lost 8, with 13 bases in between. The CDR3 bases are TGTGCCAGCAGCCCGGAAGGGGTAGGCTACACCTTC. Translation gives CASSPEGVGYTF.

CDR3 in amino acids: CASSSGQGDQPQHF. Here the CDR3 DNA reads TGTGCCAGCAGTTCCGGACAGGGGGATCAGCCCCAGCATTTT. The V and J genes are TRBV28 and TRBJ1-5, with 10 nucleotides matching TRBD1. Trimming took 4 bases from V and 5 from J; bases not matched to a gene: 2. This CDR3 spans 14 amino acids. Germline V CDR1 and CDR2: MDHEN, SYDVKM.

V is TRBV7-2 and J is TRBJ2-2; D gene unclear. The V end lost 3 bases, the J end lost 7 bases, and 6 bases lay between the germline ends. CDR1 is SGHTA, CDR2 FQGNSA, per germline. The CDR3 contains 12 residues. The CDR3 loop is CASSLDVGELFF. CDR3 nucleotides: TGTGCCAGCAGCTTGGATGTCGGGGAGCTGTTTTTT.

CDR3 region: CARSFYAFLGSPLHF. Here the CDR3 DNA reads TGTGCCAGAAGCTTTTATGCATTCCTGGGTTCACCCCTCCACTTT. The chain couples TRBV5-3 to TRBJ1-6; D ambiguous. TRBV5-3 is recorded as an ORF, its role being uncertain. Trimming left V 2 bases short and J 9 bases short, with 15 bases between. The CDR3 is 15 amino acids.

The V and J genes are TRBV6-1 and TRBJ1-4; no definite D call. This CDR3 has 14 amino acids. Germline V CDR1 and CDR2: MNHNS, SASEGT. The germline V and J ends were trimmed by 5 bases and 4 bases, with 11 bases remaining between them. Written as DNA, the CDR3 is TGTGCCAGCAGTAGAGACGGGTATAATGAAAAACTGTTTTTT. It specifies CASSRDGYNEKLFF.

This chain connects TRBV18 to TRBJ2-3; 8 nucleotides align to TRBD1. The CDR3 is 17 residues long. The germline V gene has CDR1 KGHSH and CDR2 LQKENI. V trimming: 4 bases; J trimming: 5 bases; junction bases outside the gene matches: 14. CDR3 nucleotides: TGTGCCAGCTCACTAACCTTCCAGGGGGCGACCGTAGATACGCAGTATTTT. Its translation: CASSLTFQGATVDTQYF.

This chain joins TRBV29-1 and TRBJ2-7; no firm D call. CDR3 length: 12 residues. Trimming left V 5 bases short and J 1 base short, with 9 bases between. Germline values: CDR1 SQVTM, CDR2 ANQGSEA. The CDR3 DNA sequence: TGCAGCGTTCTCGAGAATTCCTACGAGCAGTACTTC. This sequence encodes CSVLENSYEQYF.

The chain combines TRBV6-5 with TRBJ2-5, with D perhaps TRBD1 (6 bases). The CDR3 runs to 14 residues. Trimming left V 2 bases short and J 5 bases short, with 12 bases between. Germline CDR1 reads MNHEY; CDR2 reads SVGAGI. The CDR3 sequence: CASSYQWGRETQYF. The CDR3 DNA is TGTGCCAGCAGTTACCAATGGGGGCGGGAGACCCAGTACTTC.

This clone has just one count. The genes are TRBV7-2 and TRBJ2-7; D possibly matches TRBD1 or TRBD2 (6 bases each). Germline values: CDR1 SGHTA, CDR2 FQGNSA. This CDR3 comprises 13 residues. Deletions cut 2 bases from V and 6 bases from J, with 11 bases between. CDR3 sequence: CASSLQQGGEQYF. As DNA, the CDR3 is TGTGCCAGCAGCTTACAACAGGGAGGCGAGCAGTACTTC.

The chain carries TRBV5-1 and TRBJ1-6; D is unclear. In germline, CDR1 is SGHRS, CDR2 YFSETQ. V lost 0 bases, J lost 4 bases, and 2 bases lay in between. CDR3 length equals 13 residues. CDR3 protein: CASSLGYNSPLHF. DNA for the CDR3: TGCGCCAGCAGCTTGGGTTATAATTCACCCCTCCACTTT.

V and J are TRBV27 and TRBJ1-5; D uncertain. V was trimmed by 1 base and J by 4 bases, leaving 5 bases between them. The germline V gene encodes CDR1 MNHEY and CDR2 SMNVEV (reference sequence). CDR3 length: 13 residues. The CDR3 here is CASSLWGNQPQHF. For the CDR3, the DNA is TGTGCCAGCAGTTTATGGGGTAATCAGCCCCAGCATTTT.

This rearrangement joins TRBV30 to TRBJ1-5, with TRBD1 matching over 7 bases. This CDR3 region has 13 residues. CDR1 is GTSNPN, CDR2 SVGIG, per germline (reference sequence). Trimming at V came to 2 bases and at J to 8 bases, leaving 6 bases not matched to a gene. This CDR3 is CAWSRQGGEPQHF. CDR3 coding DNA: TGTGCCTGGAGTAGACAGGGAGGTGAGCCCCAGCATTTT. The full variable domain, its missing parts supplied by reference TRBV30 and TRBJ1-5, is SQTIHQWPATLVQPVGSPLSLECTVEGTSNPNLYWYRQAAGRGLQLLFYSVGIGQISSEVPQNLSASRPQDRQFILSSKKLLLSDSGFYLCAWSRQGGEPQHFGDGTRLSIL.

This clone has only one observation. The chain combines TRBV25-1 with TRBJ1-3, with D unclear. V was trimmed by 4 bases and J by 3 bases, leaving 13 bases between them. The CDR3 is made up of 15 amino acids. The V gene's germline CDR1 is MGHDK and CDR2 SYGVNS. CDR3 sequence: CASSAGLFGGNTIYF. The CDR3 DNA reads as TGTGCCAGCAGTGCGGGATTGTTCGGTGGAAACACCATATATTTT.

The chain carries TRBV6-5 and TRBJ1-2; 8 nucleotides align to TRBD1. Germline V lookup: CDR1 MNHEY, CDR2 SVGAGI. The CDR3 has 15 amino acids. V dropped 0 bases and J dropped 4; count of bases not matched to a gene: 4. This chain's CDR3 is CASSYSSGGFYGYTF. In nucleotides, the CDR3 is TGTGCCAGCAGTTACTCTTCAGGGGGCTTCTATGGCTACACCTTC.

The chain combines TRBV5-1 with TRBJ2-7; D is unclear. The CDR3 sequence is 11 residues long. Per germline, CDR1 SGHRS and CDR2 YFSETQ. The V gene lost 4 bases and the J gene lost 3 bases, with 5 bases spanning the gap. The CDR3 loop reads CASSGYYEQYF. The CDR3 DNA reads as TGCGCCAGCAGCGGGTACTACGAGCAGTACTTC.

The rearrangement joins TRBV28 to TRBJ1-5, with 11 bases that match TRBD1. V shed 7 bases, J shed 0 bases, and the junction held 11 bases outside the gene matches. The CDR3 consists of 18 residues. Looked up from germline, CDR1 is MDHEN and CDR2 is SYDVKM. CDR3 sequence: CASTDRDRGAYSNQPQHF. In nucleotides, the CDR3 is TGTGCCAGCACCGACCGGGACAGGGGGGCCTATAGCAATCAGCCCCAGCATTTT.

The chain links TRBV4-3 to TRBJ2-1; the D is unclear. The CDR3 runs to 15 residues. V lost 0 bases and J 3 bases, leaving 9 bases between the germline ends. Germline CDR1 LGHNA, CDR2 YSLEER. The CDR3 coding sequence is TGCGCCAGCAGCCAAGATCGAACCAGCTACAATGAGCAGTTCTTC. Encoded protein: CASSQDRTSYNEQFF.

This clone showed up just a few times. V gene TRBV5-1 combines with J gene TRBJ2-6; 7 bases are a match to TRBD1. V trimming: 3 bases; J trimming: 0 bases; junction bases outside the gene matches: 3. Germline loops: CDR1 SGHRS, CDR2 YFSETQ. The CDR3 extends over 16 amino acids. The CDR3 region is CASSSGQTSGANVLTF. The CDR3, as DNA: TGCGCCAGCAGCTCGGGACAGACCTCTGGGGCCAACGTCCTGACTTTC.